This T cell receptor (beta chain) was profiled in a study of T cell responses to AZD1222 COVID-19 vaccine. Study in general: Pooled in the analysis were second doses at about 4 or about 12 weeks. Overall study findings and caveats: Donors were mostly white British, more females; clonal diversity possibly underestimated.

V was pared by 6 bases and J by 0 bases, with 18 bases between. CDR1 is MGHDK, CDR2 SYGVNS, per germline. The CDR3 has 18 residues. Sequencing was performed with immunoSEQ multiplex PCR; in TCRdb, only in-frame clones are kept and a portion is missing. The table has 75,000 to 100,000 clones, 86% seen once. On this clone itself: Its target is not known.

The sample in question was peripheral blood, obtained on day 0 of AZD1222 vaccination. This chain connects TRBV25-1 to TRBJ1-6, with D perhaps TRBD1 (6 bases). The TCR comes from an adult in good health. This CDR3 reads CASSEGQGLSSYNSPLHF. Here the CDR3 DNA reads TGTGCCAGCAGCGAAGGGCAGGGGCTTAGCTCCTATAATTCACCCCTCCACTTT.